The rows below give T cell receptor beta chains drawn from one sample of a study of beta chain features in type 1 diabetes. Only in-frame clones appear in the TCRdb table, and some are missing; sequencing was by immunoSEQ multiplex PCR. Here the sample spans over 300,000 clones, 6.5% to 10% being singletons. Sequenced input: central memory CD4+ T cells from blood. The source of these receptors is a woman between 18 and 29 years old in good health. CDR3s include the opening cysteine and the closing phenylalanine or tryptophan. D genes are given only for firm matches. Clone size is not always given. Where it is, it says once, few, many or a class for expanded clones.

J	V	length	size	D	DNA	CDR3
TRBJ2-3	TRBV11-1	12	few	NA	TGTGCCAGCAGCGGCTCCAAAGATACGCAGTATTTT	CASSGSKDTQYF
TRBJ2-7	TRBV7-8	15	NA	TRBD2	TGTGCCAGCAGCCCTCCGGGACTAGCGGGAGGCGAGCAGTACTTC	CASSPPGLAGGEQYF
TRBJ2-5	TRBV19	13	NA	NA	TGTGCCAGTACCCAACCAGGCCAAGAGACCCAGTACTTC	CASTQPGQETQYF
TRBJ2-1	TRBV2	15	NA	TRBD2	TGTGCCAGCAGTCTAACTAGCGGGAGTTACAATGAGCAGTTCTTC	CASSLTSGSYNEQFF
TRBJ2-7	TRBV6-5	16	NA	TRBD2	TGTGCCAGCAGTTACTCGGGGCTAGCGGGCACCTACGAGCAGTACTTC	CASSYSGLAGTYEQYF
TRBJ2-3	TRBV9	16	NA	NA	TGTGCCAGCAGCGTAGGAACCGGGAGTTACGCAGATACGCAGTATTTT	CASSVGTGSYADTQYF
TRBJ2-5	TRBV5-6	14	few	NA	TGTGCCAGCAGCTTGAATGGCCACCAAGAGACCCAGTACTTC	CASSLNGHQETQYF
TRBJ2-1	TRBV9	16	NA	TRBD2	TGTGCCAGCAGTGAGGCGTTCATGGGGAGGGCGAATGAGCAGTTCTTC	CASSEAFMGRANEQFF
TRBJ2-3	TRBV5-1	15	NA	TRBD1	TGCGCCAGCAGCTTGGCGGGGACAGACACAGATACGCAGTATTTT	CASSLAGTDTDTQYF
TRBJ1-4	TRBV15	15	few	NA	TGTGCCACCAGCGGTACGGGGGCCTCTAATGAAAAACTGTTTTTT	CATSGTGASNEKLFF
TRBJ1-4	TRBV28	14	few	NA	TGTGCCAGCAGTTTGGGGGGTAGGAATGAAAAACTGTTTTTT	CASSLGGRNEKLFF
TRBJ2-2	TRBV5-4	13	few	NA	TGTGCCAGCAGCTCGAGGACGGGCGGGGAGCTGTTTTTT	CASSSRTGGELFF
TRBJ2-1	TRBV4-2	17	NA	TRBD2	TGTGCCAGCAGCCAAGTGCGAGCGGGAGGTTCCTACAATGAGCAGTTCTTC	CASSQVRAGGSYNEQFF
TRBJ1-5	TRBV7-2	15	NA	NA	TGTGCCAGCAGCTTAGAGGGCAGCCTGCCTCGGCCCCAGCATTTT	CASSLEGSLPRPQHF
TRBJ2-1	TRBV6-5	13	many	TRBD2	TGTGCCAGCAGTCGGACGGTTCTAGCGGAATCCTTCTTC	CASSRTVLAESFF
TRBJ1-2	TRBV6-5	14	NA	NA	TGTGCCAGCAGTTACGGGGGACCGGGCTATGGCTACACCTTC	CASSYGGPGYGYTF
TRBJ1-1	TRBV5-6	15	few	NA	TGTGCCAGCAGCTTTAACGGGGCGGGGAACACTGAAGCTTTCTTT	CASSFNGAGNTEAFF
TRBJ1-1	TRBV5-6	14	few	NA	TGTGCCAGCAGCTACTTTACCTTGAACACTGAAGCTTTCTTT	CASSYFTLNTEAFF
TRBJ2-7	TRBV29-1	14	NA	TRBD2	TGCAGCGTCCGAACTAGCGGGGACTCCTACGAGCAGTACTTC	CSVRTSGDSYEQYF
TRBJ1-3	TRBV6-1	12	NA	NA	TGTGCCATCAGTGACAGAGGAAACACCATATATTTT	CAISDRGNTIYF
TRBJ2-7	TRBV15	15	few	TRBD1	TGTGCCACCAGCAGAGTGACGACAGGGGGTGTTGAGCAGTACTTC	CATSRVTTGGVEQYF
TRBJ1-2	TRBV2	13	few	NA	TGTGCCAGCAGAGAGGACAGTAACTATGGCTACACCTTC	CASREDSNYGYTF